The rows below give T cell receptor beta chains drawn from one sample of a study of cytomegalovirus exposure and HLA in healthy donors. Profiled with immunoSEQ multiplex PCR; TCRdb holds only in-frame clones, not every one. The sample totals around 74,000 clones. The sequencing sample was made of PBMCs. The receptors here all came from a man younger than 45 in good health and CMV-seronegative. Both conserved end residues are part of each CDR3. A D gene is named only where the DNA matches it firmly. Not all rows give a size; the values are once, few, many and, for expanded clones, a class.

V gene: TRBV5-1
J gene: TRBJ1-2
D gene: TRBD1
clone size: .
CDR3 protein: CASSRDRDREGIKNGYTF
CDR3 DNA: TGCGCCAGCAGTCGTGACCGGGACAGGGAGGGCATAAAGAATGGCTACACCTTC

V gene: TRBV7-6
J gene: TRBJ1-3
D gene: .
clone size: .
CDR3 protein: CASSLARGAGNTIYF
CDR3 DNA: TGTGCCAGCAGCTTAGCCAGGGGAGCTGGAAACACCATATATTTT

V gene: TRBV5-1
J gene: TRBJ1-2
D gene: .
clone size: .
CDR3 protein: CASSLAPGFDYGYTF
CDR3 DNA: TGCGCCAGCAGCTTGGCCCCAGGGTTCGACTATGGCTACACCTTC

V gene: TRBV4-1
J gene: TRBJ2-7
D gene: TRBD1
clone size: .
CDR3 protein: CASSQRDRAGEQYF
CDR3 DNA: TGCGCCAGCAGCCAAAGGGACAGGGCGGGCGAGCAGTACTTC

V gene: TRBV19
J gene: TRBJ1-1
D gene: .
clone size: .
CDR3 protein: CASEQGLSTEAFF
CDR3 DNA: TGTGCCAGTGAACAGGGATTATCCACTGAAGCTTTCTTT

V gene: TRBV4-2
J gene: TRBJ2-3
D gene: TRBD2
clone size: .
CDR3 protein: CASSQDLLAGGLDTQYF
CDR3 DNA: TGTGCCAGCAGCCAAGATCTTCTAGCGGGGGGGCTAGATACGCAGTATTTT

V gene: TRBV6-1
J gene: TRBJ1-1
D gene: .
clone size: .
CDR3 protein: CASSGGANTEAFF
CDR3 DNA: TGTGCCAGCAGTGGCGGGGCTAACACTGAAGCTTTCTTT

V gene: TRBV4-2
J gene: TRBJ1-2
D gene: .
clone size: .
CDR3 protein: CASSQQQENYGYTF
CDR3 DNA: TGTGCCAGCAGCCAACAACAGGAAAACTATGGCTACACCTTC

V gene: TRBV4-1
J gene: TRBJ1-5
D gene: TRBD1
clone size: .
CDR3 protein: CASSRDRVSNQPQHF
CDR3 DNA: TGCGCCAGCAGCCGGGACAGGGTGAGCAATCAGCCCCAGCATTTT

V gene: TRBV7-3
J gene: TRBJ2-5
D gene: TRBD1
clone size: .
CDR3 protein: CASSLVGTGEETQYF
CDR3 DNA: TGTGCCAGCAGCTTAGTCGGGACAGGGGAGGAGACCCAGTACTTC

V gene: TRBV27
J gene: TRBJ2-7
D gene: TRBD1
clone size: .
CDR3 protein: CATHHNRRTGDVGQYF
CDR3 DNA: TGTGCCACTCACCACAACCGCCGGACAGGAGACGTAGGGCAGTACTTC

V gene: TRBV27
J gene: TRBJ1-1
D gene: TRBD1
clone size: .
CDR3 protein: CASSLNPGDRGRDHTEAFF
CDR3 DNA: TGTGCCAGCAGTTTAAATCCGGGGGACAGGGGGCGCGATCACACTGAAGCTTTCTTT

V gene: TRBV4-2
J gene: TRBJ1-2
D gene: TRBD1
clone size: .
CDR3 protein: CASSQDRGDRNYGYTF
CDR3 DNA: TGTGCCAGCAGCCAAGATCGAGGGGACAGGAACTATGGCTACACCTTC

V gene: TRBV21-1
J gene: TRBJ2-7
D gene: .
clone size: .
CDR3 protein: CASSKREGGSYEQYF
CDR3 DNA: TGTGCCAGCAGCAAAAGGGAAGGGGGCTCCTACGAGCAGTACTTC

V gene: TRBV4-1
J gene: TRBJ1-6
D gene: TRBD1
clone size: .
CDR3 protein: CASSQKQGEESPLHF
CDR3 DNA: TGTGCCAGCAGCCAAAAACAGGGGGAGGAATCACCCCTCCACTTT

V gene: TRBV29-1
J gene: TRBJ1-2
D gene: TRBD1
clone size: .
CDR3 protein: CSVEGRGLWRGYTF
CDR3 DNA: TGCAGCGTTGAGGGCAGGGGGCTCTGGAGGGGCTACACCTTC

V gene: TRBV7-2
J gene: TRBJ1-2
D gene: .
clone size: .
CDR3 protein: CASSLVLGQNYGYTF
CDR3 DNA: TGTGCCAGCAGCTTAGTACTGGGGCAGAACTATGGCTACACCTTC

V gene: TRBV6-1
J gene: TRBJ1-2
D gene: .
clone size: .
CDR3 protein: CASSDRDIPYGYTF
CDR3 DNA: TGTGCCAGCAGTGATAGGGACATCCCGTATGGCTACACCTTC

V gene: TRBV6-5
J gene: TRBJ1-2
D gene: .
clone size: .
CDR3 protein: CASRPHGQPTDYTF
CDR3 DNA: TGTGCCAGCAGACCCCATGGACAGCCGACGGACTACACCTTC

V gene: TRBV6-4
J gene: TRBJ2-1
D gene: .
clone size: .
CDR3 protein: CASSDSNGYNEQFF
CDR3 DNA: TGTGCCAGCAGTGACTCGAACGGGTACAATGAGCAGTTCTTC

V gene: TRBV6-1
J gene: TRBJ2-7
D gene: .
clone size: medium-sized
CDR3 protein: CASSEPGYEQYF
CDR3 DNA: TGTGCCAGCAGTGAACCCGGCTACGAGCAGTACTTC

V gene: TRBV19
J gene: TRBJ2-1
D gene: TRBD2
clone size: .
CDR3 protein: CASRLLAGTSYNEQFF
CDR3 DNA: TGTGCCAGTAGACTTCTAGCGGGGACCTCCTACAATGAGCAGTTCTTC

V gene: TRBV10-2
J gene: TRBJ2-1
D gene: TRBD1
clone size: .
CDR3 protein: CASSADRGNEQFF
CDR3 DNA: TGCGCCAGCAGTGCCGACAGGGGTAATGAGCAGTTCTTC

V gene: TRBV10-3
J gene: TRBJ1-2
D gene: .
clone size: .
CDR3 protein: CAINAVREEGYGYTF
CDR3 DNA: TGTGCCATCAATGCAGTCCGGGAGGAGGGCTATGGCTACACCTTC